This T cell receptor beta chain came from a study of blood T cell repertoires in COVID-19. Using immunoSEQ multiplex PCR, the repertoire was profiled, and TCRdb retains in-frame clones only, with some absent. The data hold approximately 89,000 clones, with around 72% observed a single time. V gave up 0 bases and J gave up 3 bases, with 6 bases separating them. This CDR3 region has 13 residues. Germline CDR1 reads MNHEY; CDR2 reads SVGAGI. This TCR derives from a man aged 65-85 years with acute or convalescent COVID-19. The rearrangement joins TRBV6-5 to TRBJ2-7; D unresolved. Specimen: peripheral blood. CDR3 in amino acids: CASSYSNNYEQYF. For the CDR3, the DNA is TGTGCCAGCAGTTACTCGAACAACTACGAGCAGTACTTC.